This T cell receptor beta chain was identified during a study of T cell responses to AZD1222 COVID-19 vaccine. Method: immunoSEQ multiplex PCR; TCRdb's copy keeps in-frame clones and lacks some. The data contain about 110,000 clones, about nine tenths of them seen just once; the ten biggest clones take up roughly 8%. The study's findings and limits: Spike-wide vaccine-associated CD4 TCRs dominated at 160-218 and 743-854. White British donors predominated, females outnumbered males, and clonal diversity was possibly underestimated. Receipt of two AZD1222 doses was followed by a rise in Spike-specific TCR breadth and depth. Seropositive status at baseline applied to only a handful of AZD1222 recipients.

The CDR3 totals 15 residues. V was clipped by 6 bases and J by 5 bases, with 20 bases between them. Germline assignment: CDR1 MGHDK and CDR2 SYGVNS. Notes on this clone: Its specificity is not known.

The receptor comes from an adult who received the AZD1222 COVID-19 vaccine. The material was peripheral blood, obtained 28 days after the second AZD1222 dose. The chain carries TRBV25-1 and TRBJ2-7; D uncertain. Here the CDR3 DNA reads TGTGCCAGCAGCCCCCCAGGATCGATTCCGCACGAGCAGTACTTC. Residues: CASSPPGSIPHEQYF.